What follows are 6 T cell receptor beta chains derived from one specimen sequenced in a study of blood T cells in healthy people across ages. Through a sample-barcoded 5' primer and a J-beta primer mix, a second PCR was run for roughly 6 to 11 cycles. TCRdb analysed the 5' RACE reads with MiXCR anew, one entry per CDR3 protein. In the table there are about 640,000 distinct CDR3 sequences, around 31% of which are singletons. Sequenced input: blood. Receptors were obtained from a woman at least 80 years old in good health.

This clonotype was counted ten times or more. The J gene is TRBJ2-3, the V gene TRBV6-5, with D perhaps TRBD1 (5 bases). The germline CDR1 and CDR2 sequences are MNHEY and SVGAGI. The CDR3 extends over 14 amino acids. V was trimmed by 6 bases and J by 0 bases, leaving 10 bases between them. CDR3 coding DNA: TGTGCCAGCAGGTCAGGGTCTAGCACAGATACGCAGTATTTT. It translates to CASRSGSSTDTQYF.

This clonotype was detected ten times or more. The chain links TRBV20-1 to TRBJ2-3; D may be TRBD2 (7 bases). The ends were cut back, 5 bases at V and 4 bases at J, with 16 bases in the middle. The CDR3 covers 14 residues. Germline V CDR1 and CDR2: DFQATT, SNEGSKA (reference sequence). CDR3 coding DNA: TGCAGTGCTCGCCGGGGGGCCCCTCCAGATACGCAGTATTTT. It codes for CSARRGAPPDTQYF.

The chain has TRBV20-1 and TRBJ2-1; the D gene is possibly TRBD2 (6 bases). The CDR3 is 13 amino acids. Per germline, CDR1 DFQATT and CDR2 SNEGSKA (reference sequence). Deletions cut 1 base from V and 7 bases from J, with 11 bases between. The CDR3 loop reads CSARVGGVNEQFF. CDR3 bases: TGCAGTGCTAGAGTTGGAGGGGTGAATGAGCAGTTCTTC.

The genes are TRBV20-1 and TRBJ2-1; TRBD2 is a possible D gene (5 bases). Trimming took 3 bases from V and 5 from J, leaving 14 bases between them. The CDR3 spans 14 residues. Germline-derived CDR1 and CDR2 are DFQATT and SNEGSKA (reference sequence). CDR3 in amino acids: CSASPSSSNNEQFF. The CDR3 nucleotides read TGCAGTGCTAGTCCTAGCTCTTCAAACAATGAGCAGTTCTTC.

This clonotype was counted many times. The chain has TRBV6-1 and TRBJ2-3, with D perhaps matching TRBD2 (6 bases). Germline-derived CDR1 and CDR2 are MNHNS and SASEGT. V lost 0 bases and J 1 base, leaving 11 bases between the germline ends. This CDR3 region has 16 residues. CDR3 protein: CASSEASGSRTDTQYF. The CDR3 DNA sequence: TGTGCCAGCAGTGAAGCTAGCGGCAGCCGCACAGATACGCAGTATTTT.

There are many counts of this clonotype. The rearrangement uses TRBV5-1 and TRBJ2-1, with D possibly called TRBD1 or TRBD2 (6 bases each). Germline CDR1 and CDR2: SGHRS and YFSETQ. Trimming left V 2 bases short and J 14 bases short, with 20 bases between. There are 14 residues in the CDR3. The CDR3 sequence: CASSLGGTTLKEFF. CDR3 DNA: TGCGCCAGCAGCTTAGGGGGGACCACCCTCAAGGAGTTCTTC.